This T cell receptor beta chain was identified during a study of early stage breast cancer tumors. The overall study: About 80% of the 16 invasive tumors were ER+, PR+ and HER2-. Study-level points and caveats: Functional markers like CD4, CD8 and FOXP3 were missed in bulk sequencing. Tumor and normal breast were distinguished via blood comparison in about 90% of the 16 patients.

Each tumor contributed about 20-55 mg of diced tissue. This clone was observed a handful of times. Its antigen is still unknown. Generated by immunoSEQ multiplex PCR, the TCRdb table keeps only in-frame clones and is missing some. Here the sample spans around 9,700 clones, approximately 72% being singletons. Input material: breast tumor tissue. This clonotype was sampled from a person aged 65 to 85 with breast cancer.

This CDR3 reads CASSYSGSQPQHF. CDR3 sequence (DNA): TGTGCCAGCAGTTACTCGGGGAGCCAGCCCCAGCATTTT. V gene TRBV6-5 combines with J gene TRBJ1-5; D is ambiguous. CDR3 length equals 13 residues. CDR1 is MNHEY, CDR2 SVGAGI, per germline. V was shortened by 0 bases and J by 7 bases, with 7 bases between the two germline ends.